This T cell receptor beta chain comes out of a study of beta chain features in type 1 diabetes. Study-wide results and limits: Reads derived from cDNA could over-represent cells showing high TCR expression. Researchers reported that naive, central memory and Treg TCRB repertoires appeared more similar in patients than in healthy donors. TCRB CDR3s from Type 1 diabetes patients were moderately but significantly shorter in all four CD4+ subsets.

Concerning this clone: The antigen remains unidentified.

Since all of the isolated RNA was reverse transcribed, expressed TCRB transcripts were what got sequenced. This table comes from immunoSEQ multiplex PCR, and its TCRdb copy is limited to in-frame clones, with some not included. The sample lists approximately 27,000 clones, under 50% occurring once. CD45RO/CCR7/CD25/CD127/CD95/CD27 separated CD4+ naive, central memory, regulatory and stem cell-like memory cells by sorting. The CDR3 runs to 14 residues. CDR1 is SGHNT and CDR2 is YYREEE in the germline V gene (reference sequence). V lost 2 bases, J lost 3 bases, and 5 bases stayed unmatched. This chain links TRBV5-4 with TRBJ2-7; 7 bases align to TRBD2. The sequence derives from a man aged 25 to 40 with type 1 diabetes. The sample taken for sequencing was stem cell memory CD4+ T cells from blood. CDR3 sequence: CASSFSGGNYEQYF. CDR3 in DNA: TGTGCCAGCAGCTTTTCCGGGGGGAACTACGAGCAGTACTTC.